The T cell receptor (beta chain) described here comes from a study of human T cells and chemical hapten exposure. Study in general: Donors were sensitized with 2% DPC on the upper inner arm.

In the original analysis: There were a median of around 97,000 TCRs per sample, with a range from about 23,224 to 690,600. TCRdb fed the RACE reads into MiXCR, producing one record per CDR3 protein. For this entry, the V and J calls and clone size follow TCRdb and not the study's own pipeline. The sample lists about 360,000 distinct CDR3 sequences, 4.8% occurring once. The V gene end was trimmed by 8 bases and the J gene end by 5 bases; junction bases not matched to a gene: 7. The CDR3 length is 13 residues. The V gene's germline CDR1 is SGHDN and CDR2 FVKESK. Time point in this sample: patch test 1, 2 weeks after DPC sensitization. As to treatment: therapeutic diphenylcyclopropenone sensitization with weekly scalp DPC.

The chain couples TRBV14 to TRBJ2-7; 9 bases are shared with TRBD1. The source of this sequence is a woman aged 50 to 65 with alopecia areata. Some clones in this sample may be carry-over from other donors' samples. Sequences were derived from whole blood, sampled in connection with sensitization to the hapten diphenylcyclopropenone (DPC). DNA for the CDR3: TGTGCCAGCCGCCGGGACAGGGCCCACGAGCAGTACTTC. Protein sequence: CASRRDRAHEQYF.